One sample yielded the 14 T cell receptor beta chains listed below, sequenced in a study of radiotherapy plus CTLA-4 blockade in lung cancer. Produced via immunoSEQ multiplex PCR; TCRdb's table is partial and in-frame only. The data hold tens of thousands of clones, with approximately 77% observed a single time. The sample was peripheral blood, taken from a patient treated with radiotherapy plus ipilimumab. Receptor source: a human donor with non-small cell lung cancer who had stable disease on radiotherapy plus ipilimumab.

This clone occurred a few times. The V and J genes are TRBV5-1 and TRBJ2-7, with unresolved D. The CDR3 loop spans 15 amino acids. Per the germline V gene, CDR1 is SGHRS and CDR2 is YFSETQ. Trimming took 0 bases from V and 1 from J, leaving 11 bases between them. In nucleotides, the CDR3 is TGCGCCAGCAGCTTGGCTTTGGCAGCGTCCTACGAGCAGTACTTC. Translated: CASSLALAASYEQYF.

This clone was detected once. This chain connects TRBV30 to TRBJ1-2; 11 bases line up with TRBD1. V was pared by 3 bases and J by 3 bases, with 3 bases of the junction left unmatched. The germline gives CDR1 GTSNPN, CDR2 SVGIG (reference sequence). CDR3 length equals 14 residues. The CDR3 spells CAWSEGQGDYGYTF. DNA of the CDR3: TGTGCCTGGAGCGAGGGACAGGGGGACTATGGCTACACCTTC.

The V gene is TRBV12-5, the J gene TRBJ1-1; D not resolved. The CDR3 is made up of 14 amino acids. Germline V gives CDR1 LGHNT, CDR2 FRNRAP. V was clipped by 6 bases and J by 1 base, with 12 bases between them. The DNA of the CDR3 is TGTGCTAGTGGGGCCCCAACACGGAACACTGAAGCTTTCTTT. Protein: CASGAPTRNTEAFF.

The CDR3 loop reads CASSSDYRTGRTDTQYF. For the CDR3, the DNA is TGTGCCAGCAGCTCAGATTACAGGACGGGTAGGACAGATACGCAGTATTTT. The rearrangement links TRBV13 to TRBJ2-3; D is perhaps TRBD1 (5 bases). CDR1 is PRHDT and CDR2 is FYEKMQ in the germline V gene (reference sequence). The germline V and J ends were trimmed by 4 bases and 3 bases, with 20 bases remaining between them. The CDR3 runs 17 residues.

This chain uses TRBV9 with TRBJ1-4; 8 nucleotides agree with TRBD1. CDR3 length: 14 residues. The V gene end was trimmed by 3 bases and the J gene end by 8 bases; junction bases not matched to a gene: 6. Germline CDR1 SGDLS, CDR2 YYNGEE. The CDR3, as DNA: TGTGCCAGCAGCGGGACAGGGAACCGAGAAAAACTGTTTTTT. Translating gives CASSGTGNREKLFF.

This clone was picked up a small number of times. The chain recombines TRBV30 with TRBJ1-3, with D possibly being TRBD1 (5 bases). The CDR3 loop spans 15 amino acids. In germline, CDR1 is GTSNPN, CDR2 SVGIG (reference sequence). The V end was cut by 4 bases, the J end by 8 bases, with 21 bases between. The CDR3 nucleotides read TGTGCCTGGACCCCTGGGAGGGGACGTGGGGACACCATATATTTT. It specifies CAWTPGRGRGDTIYF.

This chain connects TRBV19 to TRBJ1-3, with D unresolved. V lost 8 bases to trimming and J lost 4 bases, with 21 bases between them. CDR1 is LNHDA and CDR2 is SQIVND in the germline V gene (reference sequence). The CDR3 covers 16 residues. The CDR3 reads CASAGLWKRAGNTIYF. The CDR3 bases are TGTGCCAGTGCCGGTTTGTGGAAGAGGGCGGGAAACACCATATATTTT.

The CDR3: CAISESDRSYGYTF. For the CDR3, the DNA is TGTGCCATCAGTGAGTCTGACAGATCCTATGGCTACACCTTC. The chain carries TRBV10-3 and TRBJ1-2, with a tentative D call TRBD1 (5 bases). The germline V gene encodes CDR1 ENHRY and CDR2 SYGVKD. V lost 0 bases and J 4 bases, leaving 9 bases between the germline ends. The CDR3 is 14 residues long.

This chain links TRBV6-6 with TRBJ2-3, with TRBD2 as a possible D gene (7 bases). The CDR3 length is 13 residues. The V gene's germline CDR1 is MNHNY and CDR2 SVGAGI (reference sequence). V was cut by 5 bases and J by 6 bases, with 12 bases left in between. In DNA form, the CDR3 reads TGTGCCAGCAGTAGGGAGGGGGGGGATACGCAGTATTTT. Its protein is CASSREGGDTQYF.

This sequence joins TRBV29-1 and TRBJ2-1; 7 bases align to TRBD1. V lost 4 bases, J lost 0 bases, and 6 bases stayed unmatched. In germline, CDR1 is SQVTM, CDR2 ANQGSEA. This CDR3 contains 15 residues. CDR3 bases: TGCAGCGTTGCTGGGACAGCCAGCTCCTACAATGAGCAGTTCTTC. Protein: CSVAGTASSYNEQFF.

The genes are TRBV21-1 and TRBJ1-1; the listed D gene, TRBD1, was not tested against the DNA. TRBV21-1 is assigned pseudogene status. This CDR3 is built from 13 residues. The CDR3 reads CASNAPGVTEAFF. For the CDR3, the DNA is TGTGCCAGCAACGCCCCAGGGGTAACTGAAGCTTTCTTT.

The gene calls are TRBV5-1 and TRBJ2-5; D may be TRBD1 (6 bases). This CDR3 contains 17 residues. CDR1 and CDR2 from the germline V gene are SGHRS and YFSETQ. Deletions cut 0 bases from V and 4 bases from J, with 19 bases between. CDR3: CASSLGVTGAWGETQYF. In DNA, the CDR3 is TGCGCCAGCAGCTTGGGTGTGACAGGTGCTTGGGGAGAGACCCAGTACTTC.

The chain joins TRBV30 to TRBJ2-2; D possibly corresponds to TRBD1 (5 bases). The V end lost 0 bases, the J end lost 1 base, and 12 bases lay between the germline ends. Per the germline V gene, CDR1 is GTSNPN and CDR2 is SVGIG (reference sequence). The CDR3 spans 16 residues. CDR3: CAWSVFDSLNTGELFF. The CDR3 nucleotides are TGTGCCTGGAGTGTCTTCGACAGTCTGAACACCGGGGAGCTGTTTTTT.

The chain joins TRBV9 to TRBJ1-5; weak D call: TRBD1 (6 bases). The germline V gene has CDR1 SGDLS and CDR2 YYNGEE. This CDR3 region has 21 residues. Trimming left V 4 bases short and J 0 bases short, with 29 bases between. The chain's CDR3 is CASSKASQGIPLGYSNQPQHF. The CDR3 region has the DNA TGTGCCAGCAGCAAAGCGTCGCAGGGGATTCCGTTGGGTTATAGCAATCAGCCCCAGCATTTT.